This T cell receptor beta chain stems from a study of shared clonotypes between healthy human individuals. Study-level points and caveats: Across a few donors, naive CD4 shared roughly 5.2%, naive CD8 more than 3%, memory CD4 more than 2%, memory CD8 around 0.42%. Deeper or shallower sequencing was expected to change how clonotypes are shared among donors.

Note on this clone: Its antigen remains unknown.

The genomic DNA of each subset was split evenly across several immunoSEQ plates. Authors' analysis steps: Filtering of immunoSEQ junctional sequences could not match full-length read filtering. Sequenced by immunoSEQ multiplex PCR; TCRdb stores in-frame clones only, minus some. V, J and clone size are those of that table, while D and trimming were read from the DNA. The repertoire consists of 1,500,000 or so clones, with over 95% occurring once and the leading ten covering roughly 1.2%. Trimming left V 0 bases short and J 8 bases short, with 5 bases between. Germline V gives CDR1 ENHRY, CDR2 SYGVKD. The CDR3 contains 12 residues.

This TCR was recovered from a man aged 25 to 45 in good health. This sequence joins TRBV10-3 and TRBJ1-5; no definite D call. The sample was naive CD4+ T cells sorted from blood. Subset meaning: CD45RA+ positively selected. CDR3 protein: CAISESQKPQHF. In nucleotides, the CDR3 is TGTGCCATCAGTGAGTCGCAGAAGCCCCAGCATTTT.